The 5 T cell receptor beta chains below come from one sample, sequenced in a study of shared clonotypes between healthy human individuals. Some clones are missing from TCRdb's copy, which holds only in-frame ones; the method was immunoSEQ multiplex PCR. The sample lists under 2,500,000 clones, around 95% occurring once. Input material: naive CD4+ T cells sorted from blood. This sample's subset: CD45RA+ positively selected. These receptors originate from a man younger than 30 in good health.

This sequence joins TRBV6-6 and TRBJ1-2, with D hard to call. The ends were cut back, 3 bases at V and 3 bases at J, with 8 bases in the middle. Germline-derived CDR1 and CDR2 are MNHNY and SVGAGI (reference sequence). This CDR3 is 13 amino acids long. CDR3 in DNA: TGTGCCAGCAGTTATTCGAGTTACTATGGCTACACCTTC. This encodes CASSYSSYYGYTF.

The V and J genes are TRBV2 and TRBJ2-7; D tentatively fits TRBD1 or TRBD2 (5 bases each). V gave up 5 bases and J gave up 0 bases, with 20 bases separating them. The CDR3 contains 17 residues. Germline lookup yields CDR1 SNHLY and CDR2 FYNNEI. The CDR3 bases are TGTGCCAGCAGTCCCCCGAGAACGGGGCCGAGCTCCTACGAGCAGTACTTC. Translating gives CASSPPRTGPSSYEQYF. Variable domain in full (rest from reference TRBV2 and TRBJ2-7): EPEVTQTPSHQVTQMGQEVILRCVPISNHLYFYWYRQILGQKVEFLVSFYNNEISEKSEIFDDQFSVERPDGSNFTLKIRSTKLEDSAMYFCASSPPRTGPSSYEQYFGPGTRLTVT.

CDR3 coding DNA: TGTGCCAGCAGCAGGACTAGCGGGAGTGGTGAGGCAGATACGCAGTATTTT. Translating gives CASSRTSGSGEADTQYF. The chain has TRBV7-2 and TRBJ2-3; 13 nucleotides line up with TRBD2. J lost 4 bases, V lost 5 bases, and 9 bases had no gene match. Germline assignment: CDR1 SGHTA and CDR2 FQGNSA. The CDR3 sequence is 17 residues long.

The rearrangement uses TRBV19 and TRBJ2-5; 9 bases map to TRBD2. The CDR3 loop spans 16 amino acids. The ends lost 10 bases at V and 1 base at J; junction bases unmatched: 13. Germline CDR1 reads LNHDA; CDR2 reads SQIVND (reference sequence). CDR3 nucleotides: TGTGCCACTAAAAGGCTTAGCGGGGGAATCCAAGAGACCCAGTACTTC. This gives the protein CATKRLSGGIQETQYF.

The gene calls are TRBV5-4 and TRBJ1-1; 7 positions match TRBD1. In germline, CDR1 is SGHNT, CDR2 YYREEE (reference sequence). With V trimmed by 8 bases and J by 0 bases, 10 bases remained unmatched. The CDR3 is 15 residues long. CDR3 sequence reads: CASKDRRALNTEAFF. DNA for the CDR3: TGTGCCAGTAAGGACAGGAGGGCCCTGAACACTGAAGCTTTCTTT.